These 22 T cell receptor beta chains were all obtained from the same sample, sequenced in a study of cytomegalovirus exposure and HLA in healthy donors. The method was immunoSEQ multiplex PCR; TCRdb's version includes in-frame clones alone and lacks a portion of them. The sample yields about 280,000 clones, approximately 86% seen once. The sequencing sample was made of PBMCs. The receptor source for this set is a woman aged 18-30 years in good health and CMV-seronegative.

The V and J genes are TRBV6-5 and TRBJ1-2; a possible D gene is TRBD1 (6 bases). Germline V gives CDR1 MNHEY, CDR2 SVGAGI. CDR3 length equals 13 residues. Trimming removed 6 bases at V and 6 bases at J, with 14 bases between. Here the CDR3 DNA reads TGTGCCAGCAGCCTTACAGGGTATCATGGCTACACCTTC. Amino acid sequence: CASSLTGYHGYTF.

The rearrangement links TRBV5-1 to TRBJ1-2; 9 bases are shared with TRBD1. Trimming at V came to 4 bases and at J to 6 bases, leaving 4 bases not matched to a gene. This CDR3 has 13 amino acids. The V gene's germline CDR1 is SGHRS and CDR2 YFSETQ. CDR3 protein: CASSRDRVDGYTF. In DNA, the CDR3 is TGCGCCAGCAGCCGGGACAGGGTAGATGGCTACACCTTC.

CDR3 DNA: TGTGCCAGCAGCAGCCCCGGGACAGGGGGCTACGAGCAGTACTTC. Amino acid sequence: CASSSPGTGGYEQYF. This chain links TRBV7-2 with TRBJ2-7, with 11 bases aligning to TRBD1. V was clipped by 5 bases and J by 3 bases; unmatched bases: 6. Germline V gives CDR1 SGHTA, CDR2 FQGNSA. The CDR3 is made up of 15 amino acids.

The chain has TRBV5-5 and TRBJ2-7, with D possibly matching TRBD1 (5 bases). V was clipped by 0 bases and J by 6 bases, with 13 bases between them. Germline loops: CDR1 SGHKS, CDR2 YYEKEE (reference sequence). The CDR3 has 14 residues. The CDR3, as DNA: TGTGCCAGCAGCTTGGAGGTGGGGCGGATCGAGCAGTACTTC. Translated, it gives CASSLEVGRIEQYF. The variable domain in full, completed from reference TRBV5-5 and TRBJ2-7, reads DAGVTQSPTHLIKTRGQQVTLRCSPISGHKSVSWYQQVLGQGPQFIFQYYEKEERGRGNFPDRFSARQFPNYSSELNVNALLLGDSALYLCASSLEVGRIEQYFGPGTRLTVT.

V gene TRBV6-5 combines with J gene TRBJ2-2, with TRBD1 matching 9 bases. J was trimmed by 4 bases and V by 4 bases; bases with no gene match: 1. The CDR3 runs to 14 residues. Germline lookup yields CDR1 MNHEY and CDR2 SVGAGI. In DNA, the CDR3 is TGTGCCAGCAGTTTGACAGGGGGCACCGGGGAGCTGTTTTTT. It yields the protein CASSLTGGTGELFF.

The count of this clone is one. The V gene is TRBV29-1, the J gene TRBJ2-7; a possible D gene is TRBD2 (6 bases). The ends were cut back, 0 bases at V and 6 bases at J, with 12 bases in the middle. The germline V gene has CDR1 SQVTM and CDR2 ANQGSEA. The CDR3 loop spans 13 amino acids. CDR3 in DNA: TGCAGCGTTGAAGAGTCAGGAGGGTCCGAGCAGTACTTC. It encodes CSVEESGGSEQYF.

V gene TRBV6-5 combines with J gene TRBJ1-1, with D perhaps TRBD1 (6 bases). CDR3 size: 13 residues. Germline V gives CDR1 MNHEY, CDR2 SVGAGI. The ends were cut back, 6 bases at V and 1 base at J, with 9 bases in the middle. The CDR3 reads CASSGQPNTEAFF. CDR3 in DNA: TGTGCCAGCAGCGGACAGCCGAACACTGAAGCTTTCTTT.

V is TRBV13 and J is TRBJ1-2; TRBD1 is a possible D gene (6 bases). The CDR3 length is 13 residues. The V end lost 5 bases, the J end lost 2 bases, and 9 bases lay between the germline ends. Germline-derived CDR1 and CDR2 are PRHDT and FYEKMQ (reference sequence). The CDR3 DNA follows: TGTGCCAGCAGCCCAACAGGGAACTATGGCTACACCTTC. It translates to CASSPTGNYGYTF.

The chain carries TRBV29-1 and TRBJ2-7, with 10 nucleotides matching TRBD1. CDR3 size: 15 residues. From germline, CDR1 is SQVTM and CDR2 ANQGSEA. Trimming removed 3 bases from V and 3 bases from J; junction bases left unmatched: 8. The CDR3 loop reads CSVEFPGQGVYEQYF. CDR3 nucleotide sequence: TGCAGCGTTGAGTTTCCAGGACAGGGGGTCTACGAGCAGTACTTC.

This chain's CDR3 is CASSLVAGGLWEQYF. CDR3 DNA: TGTGCCAGCAGCTTAGTGGCGGGAGGGTTATGGGAGCAGTACTTC. V usage is TRBV11-2 and J usage is TRBJ2-7, with TRBD2 matching 9 bases. J gave up 7 bases and V 1 base, and 8 bases lay outside the gene matches. The CDR3 is 15 amino acids. Germline values: CDR1 SGHAT, CDR2 FQNNGV.

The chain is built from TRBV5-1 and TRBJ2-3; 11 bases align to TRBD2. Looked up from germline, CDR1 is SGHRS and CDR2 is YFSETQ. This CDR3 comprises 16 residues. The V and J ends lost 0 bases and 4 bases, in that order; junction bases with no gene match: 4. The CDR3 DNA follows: TGCGCCAGCAGCTTGGGAATAGCGGGGGGGCCAGATACGCAGTATTTT. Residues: CASSLGIAGGPDTQYF.

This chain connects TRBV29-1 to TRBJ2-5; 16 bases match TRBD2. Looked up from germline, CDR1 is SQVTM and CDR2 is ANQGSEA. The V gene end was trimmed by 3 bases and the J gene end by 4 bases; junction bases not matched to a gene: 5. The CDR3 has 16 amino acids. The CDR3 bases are TGCAGCGTTGACGGGACTAGCGGGAGGGCCGTAGAGACCCAGTACTTC. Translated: CSVDGTSGRAVETQYF. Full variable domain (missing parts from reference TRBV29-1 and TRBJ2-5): SAVISQKPSRDICQRGTSLTIQCQVDSQVTMMFWYRQQPGQSLTLIATANQGSEATYESGFVIDKFPISRPNLTFSTLTVSNMSPEDSSIYLCSVDGTSGRAVETQYFGPGTRLLVL.

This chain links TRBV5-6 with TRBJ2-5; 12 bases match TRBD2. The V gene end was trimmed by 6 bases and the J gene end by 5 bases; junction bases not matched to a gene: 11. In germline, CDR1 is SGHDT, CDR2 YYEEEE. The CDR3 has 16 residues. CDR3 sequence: CASILAGGPRRETQYF. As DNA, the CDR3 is TGTGCCAGCATCCTAGCGGGAGGGCCGAGGCGGGAGACCCAGTACTTC.

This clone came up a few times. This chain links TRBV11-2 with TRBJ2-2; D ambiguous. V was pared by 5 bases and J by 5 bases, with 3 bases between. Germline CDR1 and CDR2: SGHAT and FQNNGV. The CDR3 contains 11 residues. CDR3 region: CASSQTGELFF. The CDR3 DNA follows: TGTGCCAGCAGCCAGACCGGGGAGCTGTTTTTT.

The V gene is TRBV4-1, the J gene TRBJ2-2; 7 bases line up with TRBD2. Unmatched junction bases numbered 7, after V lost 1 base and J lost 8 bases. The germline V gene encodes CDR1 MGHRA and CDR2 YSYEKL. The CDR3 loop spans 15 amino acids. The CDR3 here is CASSQGASGRGELFF. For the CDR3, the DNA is TGCGCCAGCAGCCAAGGGGCTAGCGGTCGGGGGGAGCTGTTTTTT.

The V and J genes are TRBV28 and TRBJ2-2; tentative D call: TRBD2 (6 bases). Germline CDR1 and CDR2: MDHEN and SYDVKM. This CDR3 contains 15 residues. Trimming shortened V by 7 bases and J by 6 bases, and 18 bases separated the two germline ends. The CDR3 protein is CASTAGGDPAGELFF. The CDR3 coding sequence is TGTGCCAGCACCGCAGGAGGGGACCCGGCCGGGGAGCTGTTTTTT.

The DNA for the CDR3 is TGCGCCAGCAGCCAAGGTGTACAGGCAAATGAAAAACTGTTTTTT. Its translation is CASSQGVQANEKLFF. The V gene is TRBV4-1, the J gene TRBJ1-4, with a possible D match to TRBD1 (5 bases). Germline CDR1 MGHRA, CDR2 YSYEKL. The V and J ends lost 1 base and 5 bases respectively, with 11 bases between them. The CDR3 has 15 residues.

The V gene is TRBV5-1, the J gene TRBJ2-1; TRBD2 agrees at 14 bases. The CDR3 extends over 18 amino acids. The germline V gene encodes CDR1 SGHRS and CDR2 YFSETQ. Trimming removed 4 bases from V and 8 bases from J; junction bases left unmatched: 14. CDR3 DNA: TGCGCCAGCAGCAAATCCGGGACTAGCGGGAGAAGGGGGGATGAGCAGTTCTTC. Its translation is CASSKSGTSGRRGDEQFF. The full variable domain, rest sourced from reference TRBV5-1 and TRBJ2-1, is KAGVTQTPRYLIKTRGQQVTLSCSPISGHRSVSWYQQTPGQGLQFLFEYFSETQRNKGNFPGRFSGRQFSNSRSEMNVSTLELGDSALYLCASSKSGTSGRRGDEQFFGPGTRLTVL.

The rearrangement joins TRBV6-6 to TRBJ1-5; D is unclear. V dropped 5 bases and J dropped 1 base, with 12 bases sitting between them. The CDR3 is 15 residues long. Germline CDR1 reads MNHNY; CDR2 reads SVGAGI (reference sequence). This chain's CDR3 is CASSPRTGSNQPQHF. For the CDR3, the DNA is TGTGCCAGCAGTCCTCGGACGGGGAGCAATCAGCCCCAGCATTTT.

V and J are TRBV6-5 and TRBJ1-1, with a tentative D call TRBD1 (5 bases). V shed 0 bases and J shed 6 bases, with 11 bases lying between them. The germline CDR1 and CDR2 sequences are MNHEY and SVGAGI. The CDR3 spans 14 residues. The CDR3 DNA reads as TGTGCCAGCAGTTACTCGCCGGGGGTCCCTGAAGCTTTCTTT. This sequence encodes CASSYSPGVPEAFF.

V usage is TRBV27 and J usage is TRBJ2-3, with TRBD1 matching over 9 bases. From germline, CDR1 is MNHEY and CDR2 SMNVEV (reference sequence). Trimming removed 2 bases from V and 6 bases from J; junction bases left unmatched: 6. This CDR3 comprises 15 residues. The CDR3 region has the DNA TGTGCCAGCAGTTTAAGACAGGGGGTAGGGGATACGCAGTATTTT. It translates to CASSLRQGVGDTQYF.

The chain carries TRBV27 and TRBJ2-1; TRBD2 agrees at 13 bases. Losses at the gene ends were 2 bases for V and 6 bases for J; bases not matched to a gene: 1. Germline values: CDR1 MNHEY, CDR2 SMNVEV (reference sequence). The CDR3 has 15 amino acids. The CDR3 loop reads CASSLGTSGTNEQFF. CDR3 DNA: TGTGCCAGCAGTTTAGGGACTAGCGGGACCAATGAGCAGTTCTTC.